Described below is a single T cell receptor (beta chain) sequence and its context. Trimming cost V 3 bases and J 0 bases, with 9 bases left between them. Germline CDR1 and CDR2: SNHLY and FYNNEI. The CDR3 is made up of 14 amino acids. Some clones are missing from TCRdb's copy, which holds only in-frame ones; the method was immunoSEQ multiplex PCR. The table shows about 170,000 clones, with approximately 84% occurring only once. The data are from a study of blood T cell repertoires in COVID-19. This sequence joins TRBV2 and TRBJ2-7; no definite D call. The source material was peripheral blood. The receptor comes from a human donor with acute or convalescent COVID-19. The donor label of this sample is uncertain. Written as DNA, the CDR3 is TGTGCCAGCAGTGATCCGTCTCTCTCCTACGAGCAGTACTTC. Amino acid sequence: CASSDPSLSYEQYF.